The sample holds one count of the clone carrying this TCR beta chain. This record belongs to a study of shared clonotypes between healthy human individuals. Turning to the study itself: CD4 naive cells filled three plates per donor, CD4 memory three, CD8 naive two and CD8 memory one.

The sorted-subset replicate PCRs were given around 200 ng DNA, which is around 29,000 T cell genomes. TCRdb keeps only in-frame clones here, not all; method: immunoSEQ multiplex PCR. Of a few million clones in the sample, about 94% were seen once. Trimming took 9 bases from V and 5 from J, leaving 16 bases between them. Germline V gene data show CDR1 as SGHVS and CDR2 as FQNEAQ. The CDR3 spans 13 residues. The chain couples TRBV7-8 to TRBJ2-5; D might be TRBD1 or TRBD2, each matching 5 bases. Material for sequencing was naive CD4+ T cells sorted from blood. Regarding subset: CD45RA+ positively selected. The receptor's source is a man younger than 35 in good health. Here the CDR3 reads CASLAGRTETQYF. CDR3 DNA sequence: TGTGCCAGTTTAGCAGGGAGAACGGAGACCCAGTACTTC.